The T cell receptor (beta chain) described here comes from a study of blood T cell repertoires in COVID-19. Study at large: Italy, Spain and the United States were the sources of the convalescent and acute COVID-19 samples.

Enrollees, about 18 to 95 years old, lived in 24 US areas. Clinical history as reported by participants underpinned cohort assignment. CDR1 is PRHDT, CDR2 FYEKMQ, per germline (reference sequence). The CDR3 is 12 amino acids. Trimming pared 5 bases from V and 11 bases from J, leaving 15 bases between. Original handling: Estimation of nucleated cell counts was performed using reference gene primer amplification. Here immunoSEQ multiplex PCR was the method, and the copy in TCRdb shows in-frame clones only, minus some. That table gives V, J and clone size, and the DNA gave D and trimming. This sample yields over 200,000 clones, of which under 90% are seen a single time; less than 20% belongs to the top ten.

The chain has TRBV13 and TRBJ1-1; no reliable D call. The receptor was derived from a man between 18 and 29 years old who had recovered from COVID-19. The sequencing sample was made of PBMCs or T cells enriched from blood (not recorded which). CDR3 nucleotide sequence: TGTGCCAGCAGCGACCCTGGGAGAGAGGCTTTCTTT. Its protein is CASSDPGREAFF.